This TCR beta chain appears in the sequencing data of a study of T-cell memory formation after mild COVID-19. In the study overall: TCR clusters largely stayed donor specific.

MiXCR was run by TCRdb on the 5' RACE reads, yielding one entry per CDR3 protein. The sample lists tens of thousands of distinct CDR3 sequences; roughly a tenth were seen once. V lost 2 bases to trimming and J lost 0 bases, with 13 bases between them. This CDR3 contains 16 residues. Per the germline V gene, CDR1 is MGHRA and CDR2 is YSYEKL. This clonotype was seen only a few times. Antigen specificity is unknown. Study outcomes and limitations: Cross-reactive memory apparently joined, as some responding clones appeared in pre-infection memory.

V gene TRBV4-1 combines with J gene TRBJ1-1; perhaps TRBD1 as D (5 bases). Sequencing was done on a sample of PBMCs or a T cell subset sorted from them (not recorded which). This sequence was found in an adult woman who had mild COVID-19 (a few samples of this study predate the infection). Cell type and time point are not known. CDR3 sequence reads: CASSQPREGMNTEAFF. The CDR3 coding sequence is TGCGCCAGCAGCCAACCGCGAGAGGGGATGAACACTGAAGCTTTCTTT.